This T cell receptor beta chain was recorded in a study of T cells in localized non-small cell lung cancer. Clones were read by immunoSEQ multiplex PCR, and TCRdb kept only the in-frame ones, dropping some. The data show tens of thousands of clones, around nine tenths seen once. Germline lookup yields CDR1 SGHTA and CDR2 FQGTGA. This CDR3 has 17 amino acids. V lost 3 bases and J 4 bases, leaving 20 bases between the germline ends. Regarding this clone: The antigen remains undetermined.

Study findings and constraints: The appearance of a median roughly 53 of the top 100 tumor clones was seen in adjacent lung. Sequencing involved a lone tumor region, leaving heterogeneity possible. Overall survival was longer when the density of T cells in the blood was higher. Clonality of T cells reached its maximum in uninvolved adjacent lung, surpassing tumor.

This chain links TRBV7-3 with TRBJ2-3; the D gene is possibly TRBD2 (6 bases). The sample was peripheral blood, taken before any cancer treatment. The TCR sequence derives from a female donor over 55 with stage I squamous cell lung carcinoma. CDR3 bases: TGTGCCAGCAGCTTCCTAGCGACGGGAGAAGGCGCAGATACGCAGTATTTT. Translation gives CASSFLATGEGADTQYF.